This TCR beta chain derives from a study of CD8+ T cells in alopecia areata (dated by TCRdb to the late 2010s). Describing the broader study: The treated patients took part in an open-label pilot trial in which moderate-to-severe alopecia areata was treated with oral tofacitinib at 5 to 10 mg twice daily. Tofacitinib-treated patients had biopsies at baseline and at 4 and 24 weeks of treatment, with a later scalp biopsy in several patients. Scalp clonality was compared among normal scalp (n=4), patchy alopecia areata scalp (n=8), and alopecia totalis/universalis scalp (n=8). RNA was obtained with the PAXgene miRNA kit for fixed scalp, the miRNeasy kit for PBMCs, and the RNeasy kit for mouse skin. Tofacitinib was administered for 6 to 18 months, and 6 months of follow-up off drug were then conducted to assess delayed response and recurrence. Scalp tissue and sorted CD4+ and CD8+ peripheral blood T cells from patchy and totalis/universalis alopecia areata patients and from healthy controls were covered by human TCRbeta sequencing. In treated patients, disease severity was measured using the SALT score, which gives the percentage of scalp surface area affected. The study used high-throughput TCRbeta sequencing to examine T cell clonal expansion in alopecia areata, in both the C3H/HeJ mouse model and human patients. Amplification of TCRbeta CDR3 regions was done by immunoSEQ multiplex PCR using 35 Vbeta forward primers and 13 Jbeta reverse primers. Paper-wide results and their limitations: Because the treated cohort was small and had just a single nonresponder, larger studies are needed to establish links between baseline CD8+ expansion and response. Compared with mice, TCR sequences shared between patients were less clear, possibly partly because of HLA diversity across the patient population. Scalp clonality and the number of expanded CD8+ clones among the top 100 scalp clones were significantly decreased by tofacitinib. Unlike mouse skin, where gammadelta T cells dominate, normal human skin contains resident alphabeta T cells that get sequenced too, which complicates analysis of the scalp TCR repertoire. Many expanded lesional clones were found to persist in scalp and blood during tofacitinib treatment, and relapse after treatment cessation may be partly explained by this persistence. Lesional scalp, especially in alopecia totalis/universalis, showed higher clonality and more expanded CD8+ clones than normal scalp, suggesting antigenic drive.

The trim is 5 bases for V and 7 bases for J, with a gap of 14 bases between the germline ends. The CDR3, from cysteine to phenylalanine, totals 14 residues. The entry retains the CDR3 DNA only, 42 bases that are in frame from base 1. Reading the germline V gene gives CDR1 SGHTA and CDR2 FQGTGA. Details on this clone: Its recognized antigen is unknown. No quality values exist for individual bases; no much larger clone is one base distant.

The library was built by means of the immunoSEQ multiplex PCR assay. To provide template for TCR sequencing, every sample had RNA extracted and reverse transcribed into cDNA. SuperScript III was used to make first-strand cDNA, primed with a 2:1 mix of oligo-dT and random hexamers. Amplification bias was assessed with a synthetic immune receptor repertoire, and residual bias was removed computationally. Per the authors' processing: Raw reads were preprocessed for error removal, and CDR3 was defined according to IMGT conventions as running from the conserved cysteine to phenylalanine. To get clonality, Shannon entropy was normalized by log2 of the number of productive unique TCRs and the result was subtracted from 1. Whether each scalp clone was CD4 or CD8 was inferred by checking scalp TCRbeta sequences against the CD4 and CD8 repertoires from sorted blood. TCRdb re-hosts the immuneACCESS table, in-frame sequences only. Its copies lack some clones; in the studies checked, an unresolved V gene accounts for under half of them, and the cause for the rest is not known. D and trimming come from the DNA, and the V and J calls and clone size come from that table. The sample table lists over 150,000 clones, 58% of them with a count of one. The top ten constitute 4.5% to 6% of the sample.

The meaning of the sample's time point label: 20 to 30 weeks on oral tofacitinib. Per the publication, the treatment or condition label means: oral pan-JAK inhibitor, 5-10 mg twice daily. Peripheral blood and lesional scalp punch biopsies were obtained from patients with alopecia areata. PBMCs were isolated by density centrifugation and stained for CD3, CD4 and CD8, and CD4+ and CD8+ T cells were sorted on a FACSAria. The specimen was CD4+ T cells sorted from blood, collected at week 24, from a patient treated with tofacitinib. The receptor was derived from a human donor with alopecia areata. The sequence is built from TRBV7-3 and TRBJ2-2; the best D guess is TRBD1, with 5 bases matching. The CDR3 is CASSPQGGSGELFF. The nucleotides are TGTGCCAGCAGCCCCCAGGGCGGCAGCGGGGAGCTGTTTTTT.